These T cell receptor beta chains were read from a single sample in a study of OX40 agonist ivuxolimab in advanced cancers. Assay: immunoSEQ multiplex PCR; the TCRdb copy retains only in-frame clones and omits some. The sample contains around 62,000 clones, 84% of which appear only once. The source was CD4+ or CD8+ T cells sorted from blood, collected in a trial of the OX40 agonist ivuxolimab. The receptors derive from an adult with an advanced solid tumor such as melanoma, head and neck, liver or kidney cancer. CDR3s include the opening cysteine and the closing phenylalanine or tryptophan. D genes are given only for firm matches. Where a row states a size, it is once, few, many or the class of an expanded clone; other rows omit it.

V: TRBV28; size: NA; J: TRBJ1-4; D: NA; CDR3: CASNLPDEKRLFF; DNA: TGTGCCAGCAACCTTCCGGACGAAAAGCGACTGTTTTTT
V: TRBV5-1; size: many; J: TRBJ1-2; D: NA; CDR3: CASSLDSTNYGYTF; DNA: TGCGCCAGCAGCTTGGACAGTACTAACTATGGCTACACCTTC
V: TRBV5-6; size: NA; J: TRBJ2-3; D: TRBD2; CDR3: CASSSTSGGTQYF; DNA: TGTGCCAGCAGTTCCACTAGCGGCGGTACGCAGTATTTT
V: TRBV5-4; size: few; J: TRBJ1-1; D: NA; CDR3: CASSLEGLRSNTEAFF; DNA: TGTGCCAGCAGCTTGGAAGGATTGAGAAGCAACACTGAAGCTTTCTTT
V: TRBV5-6; size: NA; J: TRBJ1-1; D: TRBD1; CDR3: CASSNRDRYYTEAFF; DNA: TGTGCCAGCTCCAACCGGGACAGATACTACACTGAAGCTTTCTTT
V: TRBV4-1; size: NA; J: TRBJ2-1; D: NA; CDR3: CASSQDRDGSVYEQFF; DNA: TGCGCCAGCAGCCAAGATCGAGACGGGAGCGTCTATGAGCAGTTCTTC
V: TRBV27; size: NA; J: TRBJ1-5; D: NA; CDR3: CASGTRGIGQPQHF; DNA: TGTGCCAGCGGAACAAGGGGAATTGGGCAGCCCCAGCATTTT
V: TRBV6-6; size: NA; J: TRBJ2-3; D: NA; CDR3: CASRKDREGPDTQYF; DNA: TGTGCCAGCAGGAAAGACAGGGAGGGTCCAGATACGCAGTATTTT
V: TRBV28; size: NA; J: TRBJ2-3; D: NA; CDR3: CAGSPYRATVDTQYF; DNA: TGTGCCGGCAGTCCCTACAGGGCGACGGTGGATACGCAGTATTTT
V: TRBV28; size: NA; J: TRBJ2-2; D: TRBD2; CDR3: CASIAGLANTGELFF; DNA: TGTGCCAGCATCGCAGGACTAGCAAACACCGGGGAGCTGTTTTTT
V: TRBV18; size: NA; J: TRBJ1-4; D: NA; CDR3: CASSPLGTEKLFF; DNA: TGTGCCAGCTCACCATTGGGGACTGAAAAACTGTTTTTT
V: TRBV5-8; size: NA; J: TRBJ1-5; D: NA; CDR3: CASSGGDGGQPQHF; DNA: TGTGCCAGCAGCGGGGGGGATGGGGGTCAGCCCCAGCATTTT
V: TRBV5-1; size: once; J: TRBJ1-5; D: NA; CDR3: CASSFGPQGQPQHF; DNA: TGCGCCAGCAGCTTCGGGCCCCAGGGACAGCCCCAGCATTTT
V: TRBV28; size: NA; J: TRBJ1-3; D: NA; CDR3: CASSLAGPSSGNTIYF; DNA: TGTGCCAGCAGTTTAGCGGGGCCCAGCTCTGGAAACACCATATATTTT
V: TRBV19; size: NA; J: TRBJ1-1; D: TRBD1; CDR3: CASSDRQGPEAFF; DNA: TGTGCCAGTAGTGATCGACAGGGCCCTGAAGCTTTCTTT
V: TRBV5-1; size: NA; J: TRBJ2-7; D: TRBD2; CDR3: CASSLVASGSHEQYF; DNA: TGCGCCAGCAGCTTGGTTGCTAGCGGGAGCCACGAGCAGTACTTC
V: TRBV12-1; size: NA; J: TRBJ2-5; D: NA; CDR3: CALRTSGQETQYF; DNA: TGTGCCCTCAGGACTAGCGGGCAAGAGACCCAGTACTTC
V: TRBV5-1; size: NA; J: TRBJ2-1; D: TRBD2; CDR3: CASSSGGGRSYNEQFF; DNA: TGCGCCAGCAGCTCGGGAGGGGGGCGCTCCTACAATGAGCAGTTCTTC
V: TRBV21-1; size: NA; J: TRBJ2-1; D: NA; CDR3: CASSKVTSGTAYNEQFF; DNA: TGTGCCAGCAGCAAAGTGACTAGCGGGACGGCCTACAATGAGCAGTTCTTC
V: TRBV9; size: NA; J: TRBJ2-3; D: TRBD2; CDR3: CASSVAGGPLDTQYF; DNA: TGTGCCAGCAGCGTAGCGGGAGGGCCTCTAGATACGCAGTATTTT